A single sample is the source of the 17 T cell receptor beta chains below, sequenced in a study of T cells in Graves' hyperthyroidism and ophthalmopathy. RNA transcripts yielded amplified TCR beta CDR3 regions. Initially, a first-round RT-PCR of the TCR CDR3 employed the HTBI primer set. TCRdb analysed the multiplex PCR reads with MiXCR anew, one entry per CDR3 protein. The top ten clones hold roughly 5.5% of a sample with 550,000 to 650,000 distinct CDR3 sequences, roughly 14% of them seen once. The sequenced material came from blood. Receptors originate from a woman aged 30 to 39 with Graves' hyperthyroidism that later progressed to Graves' ophthalmopathy.

The V gene is TRBV27, the J gene TRBJ2-7, with 9 bases aligning to TRBD1. The V gene end was trimmed by 1 base and the J gene end by 5 bases; junction bases not matched to a gene: 9. The germline V gene encodes CDR1 MNHEY and CDR2 SMNVEV (reference sequence). CDR3 length equals 16 residues. CDR3 sequence: CASSLLAGTGTHEQYF. In DNA, the CDR3 is TGTGCCAGCAGTTTATTAGCCGGGACAGGGACCCACGAGCAGTACTTC.

This clonotype was counted a single time. A read error may explain this, as a much larger clone is one base away. The rearrangement joins TRBV29-1 to TRBJ1-1; D remains ambiguous. Trimming took off 5 bases at V and 4 bases at J, with 11 bases between the two ends. The CDR3 extends over 12 amino acids. Germline values: CDR1 SQVTM, CDR2 ANQGSEA. The CDR3: CSVLPGSTEAFF. CDR3 DNA sequence: TGCAGCGTTTTACCCGGGAGCACTGAAGCTTTCTTT. Combining the CDR3 with reference TRBV29-1 and TRBJ1-1 gives the whole variable domain SAVISQKPSRDICQRGTSLTIQCQVDSQVTMMFWYRQQPGQSLTLIATANQGSEATYESGFVIDKFPISRPNLTFSTLTVSNMSPEDSSIYLCSVLPGSTEAFFGQGTRLTVV.

Regarding this clonotype: This may be a read error, as it is one base from a much larger clone. The CDR3 loop is CASGPRGSGTEAFF. DNA for the CDR3: TGTGCCAGCGGCCCAAGGGGGTCAGGCACTGAAGCTTTCTTT. The V and J genes are TRBV6-1 and TRBJ1-1, with D possibly matching TRBD1 (6 bases). Germline-derived CDR1 and CDR2 are MNHNS and SASEGT. Trimming cost V 8 bases and J 4 bases, with 17 bases left between them. The CDR3 totals 14 residues.

This clonotype has ten or more counts. The chain has TRBV24-1 and TRBJ1-5; D possibly corresponds to TRBD1 (5 bases). CDR3 size: 14 residues. V lost 9 bases and J lost 3, with 14 bases in between. In germline, CDR1 is KGHDR, CDR2 SFDVKD. The DNA for the CDR3 is TGTGCCACCGAACCCAACGGGGCCAATCAGCCCCAGCATTTT. Protein sequence: CATEPNGANQPQHF.

This clonotype was seen only once. This may come from a read error, since a much larger clone is one base off. The chain has TRBV20-1 and TRBJ2-5; TRBD1 matches 9 bases. The CDR3 runs to 13 residues. Germline-derived CDR1 and CDR2 are DFQATT and SNEGSKA (reference sequence). The CDR3 coding sequence is TGCGGTGCTGCCACAGGGGGCGGAGTGACCCAGTACTTC. Encoded protein: CGAATGGGVTQYF.

This clonotype appeared many times. The chain recombines TRBV14 with TRBJ2-1; the match to TRBD2 covers 10 bases. Germline loops: CDR1 SGHDN, CDR2 FVKESK. This CDR3 region has 16 residues. V lost 4 bases, J lost 7 bases, and 10 bases stayed unmatched. The CDR3 coding sequence is TGTGCCAGCAGCCTCCCCACTAGCGGGACGCCTAATGAGCAGTTCTTC. It translates to CASSLPTSGTPNEQFF. The entire variable domain, with the rest obtained from reference TRBV14 and TRBJ2-1, is as follows: EAGVTQFPSHSVIEKGQTVTLRCDPISGHDNLYWYRRVMGKEIKFLLHFVKESKQDESGMPNNRFLAERTGGTYSTLKVQPAELEDSGVYFCASSLPTSGTPNEQFFGPGTRLTVL.

This clonotype was counted ten times or more. The chain uses TRBV5-1 and TRBJ1-5; D may be TRBD1 (5 bases). The CDR3 contains 15 residues. Germline V gives CDR1 SGHRS, CDR2 YFSETQ. Trimming stripped 3 bases from V and 5 bases from J, with 15 bases between. The CDR3 here is CASSSAAGTDQPQHF. The DNA of the CDR3 is TGCGCCAGCAGCTCCGCGGCAGGGACTGATCAGCCCCAGCATTTT.

V and J are TRBV19 and TRBJ2-7, with TRBD1 matching over 10 bases. Germline V lookup: CDR1 LNHDA, CDR2 SQIVND (reference sequence). After removal of 1 base from V and 6 bases from J, the junction contained 3 bases not matched to a gene. The CDR3 totals 14 residues. The CDR3 DNA is TGTGCCAGTAGTATAGGTGGGACAGGGGTCGAGCAGTACTTC. Residues: CASSIGGTGVEQYF.

This clonotype was seen at least ten times. V gene TRBV25-1 combines with J gene TRBJ2-7, with D perhaps matching TRBD2 (7 bases). Trimming took 3 bases from V and 0 from J, leaving 15 bases between them. Germline assignment: CDR1 MGHDK and CDR2 SYGVNS. The CDR3 contains 16 residues. CDR3: CASSDWGGGSSYEQYF. CDR3 nucleotides: TGTGCCAGCAGTGACTGGGGGGGCGGGAGCTCCTACGAGCAGTACTTC.

The chain joins TRBV6-2 or TRBV6-3 to TRBJ1-1; the D is unclear. V lost 6 bases, J lost 0 bases, and 23 bases lay in between. The germline gives CDR1 MNHEY, CDR2 SVGEGT. This CDR3 region has 18 residues. The CDR3 DNA is TGTGCCAGCAGGCCTACCTTGGGCAGAGGGCTGATGAACACTGAAGCTTTCTTT. Translation gives CASRPTLGRGLMNTEAFF.

This clonotype was counted ten times or more. The genes are TRBV18 and TRBJ1-5; D unclear. The CDR3 is made up of 14 amino acids. Trimming shortened V by 3 bases and J by 2 bases, and 8 bases separated the two germline ends. In germline, CDR1 is KGHSH, CDR2 LQKENI. The CDR3 DNA follows: TGTGCCAGCTCACCGGGGTGGGGCAATCAGCCCCAGCATTTT. This translates into CASSPGWGNQPQHF.

This clonotype showed up many times. The rearrangement links TRBV11-3 to TRBJ1-1; 7 nucleotides match TRBD1. The junction had 2 bases not matched to a gene; V was cut back by 2 bases and J by 2 bases. Germline V CDR1 and CDR2: SGHNT, YENEEA. CDR3 length: 14 residues. The CDR3 DNA reads as TGTGCCAGCAGCTTACACAGGGGAAACACTGAAGCTTTCTTT. It encodes CASSLHRGNTEAFF.

This chain connects TRBV20-1 to TRBJ1-5; D gene ambiguous. The germline gives CDR1 DFQATT, CDR2 SNEGSKA (reference sequence). V shed 5 bases and J shed 0 bases, with 8 bases lying between them. The CDR3 extends over 13 amino acids. The CDR3 coding sequence is TGCAGTGCTTCTATGACTAGCAATCAGCCCCAGCATTTT. Its protein is CSASMTSNQPQHF.

This clonotype was counted a few times. J is TRBJ1-1 and V is TRBV2; D not certain. Trimming shortened V by 6 bases and J by 8 bases, and 19 bases separated the two germline ends. CDR1 and CDR2 (germline): SNHLY, FYNNEI. This CDR3 has 14 residues. In DNA form, the CDR3 reads TGTGCCAGCAGGGGCTTGATAGGCAAACTAGAAGCTTTCTTT. Translating it yields CASRGLIGKLEAFF.

J is TRBJ2-2 and V is TRBV20-1, with TRBD1 as a possible D gene (5 bases). Per the germline V gene, CDR1 is DFQATT and CDR2 is SNEGSKA (reference sequence). Trimming left V 5 bases short and J 7 bases short, with 17 bases between. The CDR3 spans 14 residues. CDR3 protein: CSAGTQGQVGELFF. CDR3 nucleotide sequence: TGCAGTGCTGGCACCCAGGGTCAGGTCGGGGAGCTGTTTTTT.

A note on this clonotype: With a much larger clone just one base away, this may be a read error. V and J are TRBV12-3 or TRBV12-4 and TRBJ2-7; D tentatively reads TRBD1 or TRBD2 (5 bases each). V gave up 5 bases and J gave up 1 base, with 12 bases separating them. This CDR3 comprises 14 residues. In DNA, the CDR3 is TGTGCCAGCAGTCACTCCGGGGCGTCCTACGAGCAGTACTTC. Its translation: CASSHSGASYEQYF.

This clonotype occurred many times. The chain joins TRBV30 to TRBJ2-7, with D tentatively TRBD1 (6 bases). V lost 2 bases and J 0 bases, leaving 8 bases between the germline ends. Germline V gene lookup returns CDR1 GTSNPN and CDR2 SVGIG (reference sequence). The CDR3 spans 13 residues. The CDR3, as DNA: TGTGCCTGGAGTCAGGGGACCTCCTACGAGCAGTACTTC. Translating gives CAWSQGTSYEQYF.